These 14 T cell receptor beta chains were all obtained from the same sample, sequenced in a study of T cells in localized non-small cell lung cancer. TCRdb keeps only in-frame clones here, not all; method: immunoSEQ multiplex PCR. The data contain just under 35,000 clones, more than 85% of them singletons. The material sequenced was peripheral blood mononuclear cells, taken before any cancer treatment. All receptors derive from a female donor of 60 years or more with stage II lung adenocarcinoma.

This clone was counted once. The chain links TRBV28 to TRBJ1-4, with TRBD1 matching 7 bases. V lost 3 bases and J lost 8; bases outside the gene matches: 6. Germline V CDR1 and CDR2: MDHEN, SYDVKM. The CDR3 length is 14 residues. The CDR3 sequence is CASSLTGRIEKLFF. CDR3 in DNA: TGTGCCAGCAGTTTGACAGGGAGGATCGAAAAACTGTTTTTT.

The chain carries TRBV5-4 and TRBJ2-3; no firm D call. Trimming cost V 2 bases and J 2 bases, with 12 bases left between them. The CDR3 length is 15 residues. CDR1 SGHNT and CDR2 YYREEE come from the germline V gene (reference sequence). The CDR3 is CASSLEGSFTDTQYF. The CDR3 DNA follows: TGTGCCAGCAGCTTAGAAGGTAGCTTCACAGATACGCAGTATTTT.

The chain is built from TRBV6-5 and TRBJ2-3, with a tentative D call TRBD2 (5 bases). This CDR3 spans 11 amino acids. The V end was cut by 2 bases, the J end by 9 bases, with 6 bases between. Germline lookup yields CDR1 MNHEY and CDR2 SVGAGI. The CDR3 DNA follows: TGTGCCAGCAGTTACCTAGCAACGCAGTATTTT. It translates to CASSYLATQYF.

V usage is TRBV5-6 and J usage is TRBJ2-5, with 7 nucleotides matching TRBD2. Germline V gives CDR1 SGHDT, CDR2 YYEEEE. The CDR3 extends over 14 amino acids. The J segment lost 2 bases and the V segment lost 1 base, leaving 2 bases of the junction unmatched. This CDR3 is CASSLFGGQETQYF. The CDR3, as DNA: TGTGCCAGCAGCTTGTTCGGGGGGCAAGAGACCCAGTACTTC.

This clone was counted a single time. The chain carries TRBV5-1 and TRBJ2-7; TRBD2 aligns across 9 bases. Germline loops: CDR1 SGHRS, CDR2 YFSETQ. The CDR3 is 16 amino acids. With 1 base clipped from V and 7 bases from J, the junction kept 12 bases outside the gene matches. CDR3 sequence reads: CASSLLSSGGPHEQYF. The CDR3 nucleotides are TGCGCCAGCAGCTTGCTCTCCAGCGGGGGGCCCCATGAGCAGTACTTC.

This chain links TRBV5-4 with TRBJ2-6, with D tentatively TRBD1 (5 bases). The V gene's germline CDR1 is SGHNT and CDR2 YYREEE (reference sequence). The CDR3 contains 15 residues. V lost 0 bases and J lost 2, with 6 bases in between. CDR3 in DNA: TGTGCCAGCAGCTTGGCAGGGACTGGGGCCAACGTCCTGACTTTC. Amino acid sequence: CASSLAGTGANVLTF.

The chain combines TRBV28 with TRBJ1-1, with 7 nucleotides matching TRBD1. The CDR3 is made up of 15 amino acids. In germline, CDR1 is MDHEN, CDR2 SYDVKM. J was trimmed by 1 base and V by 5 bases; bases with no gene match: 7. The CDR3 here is CASSKRGRGNTEAFF. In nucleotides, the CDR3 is TGTGCCAGCAGTAAGAGGGGGCGCGGGAACACTGAAGCTTTCTTT.

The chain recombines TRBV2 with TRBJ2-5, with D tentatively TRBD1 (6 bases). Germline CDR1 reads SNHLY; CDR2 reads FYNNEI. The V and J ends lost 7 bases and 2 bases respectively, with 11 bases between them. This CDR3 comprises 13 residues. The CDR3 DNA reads TGTGCCAGCAACCGGGACACTCAAGAGACCCAGTACTTC. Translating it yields CASNRDTQETQYF.

The CDR3 DNA reads TGTGCCAGCAGCTTGGCGAGAGAGCAGTTCTTC. This gives the protein CASSLAREQFF. V gene TRBV5-8 combines with J gene TRBJ2-1, with D unclear. V was trimmed by 0 bases and J by 10 bases, leaving 5 bases between them. Germline V CDR1 and CDR2: SGHTS, YDEGEE. The CDR3 spans 11 residues. Complete variable domain (other parts from reference TRBV5-8 and TRBJ2-1): EAGVTQSPTHLIKTRGQQATLRCSPISGHTSVYWYQQALGLGLQFLLWYDEGEERNRGNFPPRFSGRQFPNYSSELNVNALELEDSALYLCASSLAREQFFGPGTRLTVL.

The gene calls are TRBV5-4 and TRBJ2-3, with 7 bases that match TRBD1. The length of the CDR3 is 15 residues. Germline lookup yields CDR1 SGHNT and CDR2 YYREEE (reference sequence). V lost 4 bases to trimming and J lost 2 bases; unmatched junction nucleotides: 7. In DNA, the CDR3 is TGTGCCAGCAGCACTATACAGGGGATCACAGATACGCAGTATTTT. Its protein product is CASSTIQGITDTQYF.

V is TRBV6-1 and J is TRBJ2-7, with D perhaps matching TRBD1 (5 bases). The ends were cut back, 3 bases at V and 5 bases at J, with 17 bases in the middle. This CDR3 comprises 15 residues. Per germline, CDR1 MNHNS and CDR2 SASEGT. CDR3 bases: TGTGCCAGCAGTGACCCCTCCCAGGGAACCCACGAGCAGTACTTC. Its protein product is CASSDPSQGTHEQYF.

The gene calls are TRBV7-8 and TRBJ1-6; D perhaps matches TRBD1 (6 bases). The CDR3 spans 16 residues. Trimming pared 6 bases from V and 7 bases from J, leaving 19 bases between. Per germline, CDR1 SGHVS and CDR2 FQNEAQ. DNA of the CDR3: TGTGCCAGCAGTTCTTATATGGGGGGCAGGAATTCACCCCTCCACTTT. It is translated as CASSSYMGGRNSPLHF.

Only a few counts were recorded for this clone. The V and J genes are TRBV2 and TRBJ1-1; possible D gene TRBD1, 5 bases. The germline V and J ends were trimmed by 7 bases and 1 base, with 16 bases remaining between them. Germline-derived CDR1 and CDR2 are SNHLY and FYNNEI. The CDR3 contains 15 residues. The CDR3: CASNLGQGSNTEAFF. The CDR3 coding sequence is TGTGCCAGCAACCTAGGTCAGGGTTCGAACACTGAAGCTTTCTTT.

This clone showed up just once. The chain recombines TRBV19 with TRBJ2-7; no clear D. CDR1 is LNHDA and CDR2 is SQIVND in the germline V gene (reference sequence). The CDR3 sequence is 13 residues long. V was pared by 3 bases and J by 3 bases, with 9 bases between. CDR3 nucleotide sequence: TGTGCCAGTAGTATCGACATGGGCTACGAGCAGTACTTC. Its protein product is CASSIDMGYEQYF.